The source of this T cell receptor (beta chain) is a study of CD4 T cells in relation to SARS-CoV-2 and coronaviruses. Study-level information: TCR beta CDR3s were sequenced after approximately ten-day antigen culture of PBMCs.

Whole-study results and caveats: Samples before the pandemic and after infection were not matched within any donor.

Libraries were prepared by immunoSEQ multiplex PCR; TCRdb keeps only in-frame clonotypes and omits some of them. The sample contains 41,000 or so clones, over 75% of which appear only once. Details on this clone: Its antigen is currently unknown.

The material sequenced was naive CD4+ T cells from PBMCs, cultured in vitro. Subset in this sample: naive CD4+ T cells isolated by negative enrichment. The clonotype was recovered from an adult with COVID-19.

CDR3 residues: CASSQRQDRATEAFF. CDR3 in DNA: TGTGCCAGCAGCCAACGACAAGACAGGGCCACTGAAGCTTTCTTT. This chain uses TRBV14 with TRBJ1-1, with 7 bases matching TRBD1. J was trimmed by 4 bases and V by 2 bases; bases with no gene match: 7. This CDR3 comprises 15 residues. Germline CDR1 reads SGHDN; CDR2 reads FVKESK.